Listed below are T cell receptor beta chains from one sample, sequenced in a study of shared clonotypes between healthy human individuals. Assay used: immunoSEQ multiplex PCR; TCRdb lists only in-frame clones, some missing. The table has about 1 million clones, approximately 76% seen once. Sample: memory CD4+ T cells sorted from blood. These receptors all come from a man between 18 and 35 years old in good health. Both conserved end residues are part of each CDR3. Each record gives: J gene, V gene, D gene, CDR3 protein. A D gene is named only where the DNA matches it firmly.

j_gene: TRBJ2-7; v_gene: TRBV5-4; d_gene: .; CDR3aa: CASSTGTSLGEQYF
j_gene: TRBJ1-4; v_gene: TRBV7-9; d_gene: TRBD1; CDR3aa: CASSSDRGSEKLFF
j_gene: TRBJ1-2; v_gene: TRBV4-1; d_gene: .; CDR3aa: CASSQQLTTNYGYTF
j_gene: TRBJ1-1; v_gene: TRBV5-1; d_gene: .; CDR3aa: CASSATGAEAFF
j_gene: TRBJ1-1; v_gene: TRBV5-1; d_gene: .; CDR3aa: CASSPRERSVNTEAFF
j_gene: TRBJ2-2; v_gene: TRBV11-2; d_gene: .; CDR3aa: CASSTGLGGTGELFF
j_gene: TRBJ1-2; v_gene: TRBV6-4; d_gene: .; CDR3aa: CASRTLGTFTGYGYTF
j_gene: TRBJ1-2; v_gene: TRBV18; d_gene: .; CDR3aa: CASSPEAQHYGYTF
j_gene: TRBJ1-2; v_gene: TRBV5-1; d_gene: .; CDR3aa: CASSVGGADGYTF
j_gene: TRBJ2-5; v_gene: TRBV6-1; d_gene: .; CDR3aa: CASSAWGALETQYF
j_gene: TRBJ2-2; v_gene: TRBV4-1; d_gene: .; CDR3aa: CASSPEGTQNTGELFF
j_gene: TRBJ2-5; v_gene: TRBV9; d_gene: TRBD2; CDR3aa: CASSPRPGLAGGETQYF
j_gene: TRBJ1-5; v_gene: TRBV27; d_gene: TRBD1; CDR3aa: CASTTYLSRDRLNQPQHF
j_gene: TRBJ2-4; v_gene: TRBV19; d_gene: TRBD2; CDR3aa: CATVEGLVAGVGAKNIQYF
j_gene: TRBJ2-3; v_gene: TRBV10-3; d_gene: .; CDR3aa: CAITGDADTQYF
j_gene: TRBJ1-1; v_gene: TRBV27; d_gene: .; CDR3aa: CASSHFRGYETTEAFF
j_gene: TRBJ2-7; v_gene: TRBV2; d_gene: TRBD1; CDR3aa: CASNRDRVSEQYF